A single sample is the source of the 12 T cell receptor beta chains below, sequenced in a study of CD8+ T cells in alopecia areata. TCR sequencing used cDNA made by reverse transcription of extracted RNA. Profiling relied on immunoSEQ multiplex PCR, and the TCRdb table lists in-frame clones only, not all of them. The table lists roughly 92,000 clones, about three quarters of them singletons. Treatment of the sample: oral pan-JAK inhibitor, 5-10 mg twice daily. The sample in question was CD8+ T cells sorted from blood, obtained around week 42, from a patient treated with tofacitinib. The receptors derive from a human donor with alopecia areata.

The chain joins TRBV5-6 to TRBJ1-1; 8 bases are a match to TRBD1. This CDR3 is 13 amino acids long. The V gene end was trimmed by 4 bases and the J gene end by 4 bases; junction bases not matched to a gene: 3. Germline V gives CDR1 SGHDT, CDR2 YYEEEE. CDR3 region: CASSRTGPTEAFF. For the CDR3, the DNA is TGTGCCAGCAGCAGGACAGGGCCCACTGAAGCTTTCTTT.

CDR3: CASRTGGSEAFF. The CDR3 nucleotides are TGTGCCAGTAGGACAGGGGGTTCTGAAGCTTTCTTT. The rearrangement links TRBV19 to TRBJ1-1, with 9 nucleotides matching TRBD1. V shed 6 bases, J shed 6 bases, and the junction held 2 bases outside the gene matches. CDR1 and CDR2 from the germline V gene are LNHDA and SQIVND (reference sequence). The CDR3 covers 12 residues. The whole variable domain, filled in from reference TRBV19 and TRBJ1-1, reads DGGITQSPKYLFRKEGQNVTLSCEQNLNHDAMYWYRQDPGQGLRLIYYSQIVNDFQKGDIAEGYSVSREKKESFPLTVTSAQKNPTAFYLCASRTGGSEAFFGQGTRLTVV.

V usage is TRBV28 and J usage is TRBJ2-1; D ambiguous. Trimming removed 6 bases from V and 12 bases from J, with 18 bases in between. The CDR3 is made up of 13 amino acids. Germline V lookup: CDR1 MDHEN, CDR2 SYDVKM. CDR3 nucleotides: TGTGCCAGCAGATCATCAACTTTTGAGGCGCAGTTCTTC. It codes for CASRSSTFEAQFF.

The rearrangement links TRBV27 to TRBJ1-1, with D maybe TRBD1 (5 bases). Germline CDR1 MNHEY, CDR2 SMNVEV (reference sequence). This CDR3 is 13 amino acids long. With 3 bases removed from V and 5 bases from J, the gap between germline ends came to 10 bases. CDR3 nucleotide sequence: TGTGCCAGCAGTTTCGGGGCGGCGACTGAAGCTTTCTTT. This translates into CASSFGAATEAFF.

There are a few counts of this clone. V gene TRBV29-1 combines with J gene TRBJ2-4; weak D call: TRBD2 (6 bases). This CDR3 has 15 residues. The V and J ends lost 0 bases and 6 bases respectively, with 15 bases between them. Germline values: CDR1 SQVTM, CDR2 ANQGSEA. CDR3 in amino acids: CSVEEGGWDGNIQYF. The CDR3 DNA sequence: TGCAGCGTTGAAGAGGGGGGTTGGGATGGAAACATTCAGTACTTC.

This sequence joins TRBV23-1 and TRBJ1-2; no definite D call. TRBV23-1 is an ORF; its function is uncertain. V was pared by 4 bases and J by 0 bases, with 12 bases between. CDR3 length: 15 amino acids. The CDR3 sequence: CASSRTDFPNYGYTF. The CDR3 region has the DNA TGCGCCAGCAGTCGAACAGATTTTCCTAACTATGGCTACACCTTC.

This clone has a single count. The rearrangement joins TRBV7-2 to TRBJ2-7; D tentatively fits TRBD1 or TRBD2 (5 bases each). Germline CDR1 and CDR2: SGHTA and FQGNSA. CDR3 length equals 18 residues. V was shortened by 4 bases and J by 3 bases, with 25 bases between the two germline ends. This CDR3 reads CASSSVEGRLRRYYEQYF. In nucleotides, the CDR3 is TGTGCCAGCAGCTCCGTTGAGGGACGTCTCAGACGTTACTACGAGCAGTACTTC.

The V gene is TRBV7-9, the J gene TRBJ1-1, with D hard to call. The CDR3 is made up of 12 amino acids. Germline assignment: CDR1 SEHNR and CDR2 FQNEAQ (reference sequence). Trimming shortened V by 0 bases and J by 7 bases, and 6 bases separated the two germline ends. CDR3 coding DNA: TGTGCCAGCAGCTTAGCGGTTGATGAAGCTTTCTTT. Its protein product is CASSLAVDEAFF.

The V and J genes are TRBV4-1 and TRBJ1-5; D remains ambiguous. The V end lost 0 bases, the J end lost 7 bases, and 10 bases lay between the germline ends. The CDR3 is made up of 14 amino acids. Germline V gene sequence: CDR1 MGHRA, CDR2 YSYEKL. In nucleotides, the CDR3 is TGCGCCAGCAGCCAAGATCGGGGTTTGCAGCCCCAGCATTTT. This sequence encodes CASSQDRGLQPQHF.

The genes are TRBV2 and TRBJ1-1; D gene ambiguous. The length of the CDR3 is 16 residues. Germline assignment: CDR1 SNHLY and CDR2 FYNNEI. V was pared by 1 base and J by 0 bases, with 12 bases between. The DNA of the CDR3 is TGTGCCAGCAGTGAAGGAGTCTACGGCATGAACACTGAAGCTTTCTTT. It specifies CASSEGVYGMNTEAFF.

The V gene is TRBV28, the J gene TRBJ2-1; D is perhaps TRBD2 (7 bases). The CDR3 loop spans 15 amino acids. Germline values: CDR1 MDHEN, CDR2 SYDVKM. The V and J ends lost 5 bases and 6 bases respectively, with 17 bases between them. The CDR3 spells CASSPPGAGVNEQFF. In nucleotides, the CDR3 is TGTGCCAGCAGTCCCCCGGGGGCGGGAGTCAATGAGCAGTTCTTC.

The V call is TRBV5-4, the J call TRBJ2-7; 7 bases line up with TRBD2. This CDR3 comprises 14 residues. In germline, CDR1 is SGHNT, CDR2 YYREEE (reference sequence). V shed 4 bases, J shed 2 bases, and the junction held 6 bases outside the gene matches. CDR3 protein: CASSAPGRPYEQYF. In DNA, the CDR3 is TGTGCCAGCAGCGCCCCCGGGAGGCCCTACGAGCAGTACTTC.